What follows describes a single T cell receptor (beta chain). Its antigen is undetermined. The data originate from a study of T cell repertoires in aging, cancer and after chemotherapy. Amplification of TCR beta used genomic DNA extracted from peripheral blood. Rearranged V-D-J TRB sequences were amplified with a mixed TRB-A/B primer pool. TCRdb re-analysed the multiplex PCR reads in MiXCR, keeping a single row per CDR3 protein. The sample has about 8,800 distinct CDR3 sequences, 25% to 40% seen once. Findings and limits, study-wide: Rebound thymic output was suggested by rising median generation probability during chemotherapy in each cancer cohort.

This CDR3 comprises 12 residues. Trimming shortened V by 8 bases and J by 7 bases, and 14 bases separated the two germline ends. The germline gives CDR1 SGHNT, CDR2 YENEEA. The clonotype comes from a human donor in good health. V and J are TRBV11-3 and TRBJ1-1; possible D gene TRBD1, 5 bases. Sequencing was carried out using blood. The CDR3 DNA sequence: TGTGCCAGCGGGTATAGGGGCCTTGAAGCTTTCTTT. It encodes CASGYRGLEAFF.